Listed here is a single T cell receptor beta chain. The germline V gene encodes CDR1 MNHEY and CDR2 SVGEGT. This CDR3 spans 15 amino acids. Trimming removed 2 bases from V and 6 bases from J; junction bases left unmatched: 2. The data belong to a study of blood T cell repertoires in COVID-19. In the authors' methods: Reference gene primers were amplified, and this amplification served to estimate nucleated cell counts. Sequencing used immunoSEQ multiplex PCR; TCRdb keeps in-frame clones, though not all of them. The V and J calls and clone size come from that table; D and trimming were worked out from the DNA. Seen here are 200,000 to 250,000 clones, 75% to 85% observed once, and the top ten hold 9.5% to 10%.

The receptor was derived from a man aged 45 to 65 with active or convalescent COVID-19. This chain joins TRBV6-2 or TRBV6-3 and TRBJ1-6, with TRBD1 matching 9 bases. Sequencing was carried out using peripheral blood. The CDR3 protein is CASSYPGQGNSPLHF. The CDR3 bases are TGTGCCAGCAGTTACCCGGGACAGGGTAATTCACCCCTCCACTTT.